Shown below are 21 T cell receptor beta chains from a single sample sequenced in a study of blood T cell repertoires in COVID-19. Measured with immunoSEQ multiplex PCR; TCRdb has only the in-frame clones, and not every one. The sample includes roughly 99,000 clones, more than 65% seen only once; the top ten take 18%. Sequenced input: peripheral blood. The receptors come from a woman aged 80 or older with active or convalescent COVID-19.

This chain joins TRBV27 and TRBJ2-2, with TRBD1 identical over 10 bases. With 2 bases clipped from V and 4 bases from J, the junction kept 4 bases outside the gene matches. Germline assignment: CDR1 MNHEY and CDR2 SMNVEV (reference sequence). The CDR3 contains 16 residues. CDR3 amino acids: CASSLRGTGVTGELFF. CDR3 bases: TGTGCCAGCAGTTTACGGGGGACAGGGGTCACCGGGGAGCTGTTTTTT.

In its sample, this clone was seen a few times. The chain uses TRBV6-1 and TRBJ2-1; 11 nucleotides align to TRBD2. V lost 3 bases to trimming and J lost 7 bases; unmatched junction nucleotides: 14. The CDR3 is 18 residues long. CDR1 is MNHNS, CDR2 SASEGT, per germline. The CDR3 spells CASSEFHGSGRAGNEQFF. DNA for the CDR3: TGTGCCAGCAGTGAGTTCCATGGTAGCGGGAGGGCTGGGAATGAGCAGTTCTTC.

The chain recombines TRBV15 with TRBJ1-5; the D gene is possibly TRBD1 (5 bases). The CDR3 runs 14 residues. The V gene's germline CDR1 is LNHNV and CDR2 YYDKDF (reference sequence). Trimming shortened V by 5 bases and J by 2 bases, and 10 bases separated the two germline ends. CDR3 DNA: TGTGCCACCAGCGGACAAGGAGGCAATCAGCCCCAGCATTTT. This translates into CATSGQGGNQPQHF.

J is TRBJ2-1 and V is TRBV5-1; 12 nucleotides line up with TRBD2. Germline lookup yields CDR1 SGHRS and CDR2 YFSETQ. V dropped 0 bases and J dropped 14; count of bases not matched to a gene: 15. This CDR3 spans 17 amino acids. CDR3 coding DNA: TGCGCCAGCAGCTTGGTGGCTAGCGGGAGGGCTACTGGTAAGGAGTTCTTC. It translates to CASSLVASGRATGKEFF.

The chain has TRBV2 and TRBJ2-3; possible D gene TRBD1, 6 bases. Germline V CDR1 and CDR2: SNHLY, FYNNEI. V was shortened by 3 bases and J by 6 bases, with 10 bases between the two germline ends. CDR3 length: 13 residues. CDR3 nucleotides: TGTGCCAGCAGTGACTCAGGGGCGGATACGCAGTATTTT. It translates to CASSDSGADTQYF.

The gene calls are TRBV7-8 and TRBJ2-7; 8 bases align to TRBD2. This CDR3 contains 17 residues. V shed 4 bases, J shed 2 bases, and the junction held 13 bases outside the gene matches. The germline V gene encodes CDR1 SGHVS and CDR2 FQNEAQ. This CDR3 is CASSSATLAGFPYEQYF. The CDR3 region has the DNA TGTGCCAGCAGCTCTGCGACTCTAGCGGGTTTTCCCTACGAGCAGTACTTC. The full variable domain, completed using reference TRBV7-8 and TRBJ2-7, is GAGVSQSPRYKVAKRGQDVALRCDPISGHVSLFWYQQALGQGPEFLTYFQNEAQLDKSGLPSDRFFAERPEGSVSTLKIQRTQQEDSAVYLCASSSATLAGFPYEQYFGPGTRLTVT.

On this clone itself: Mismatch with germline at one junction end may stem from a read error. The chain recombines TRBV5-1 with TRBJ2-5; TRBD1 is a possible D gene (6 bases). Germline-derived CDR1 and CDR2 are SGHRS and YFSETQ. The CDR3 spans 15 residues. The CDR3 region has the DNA TGTGCCAGCAGCGCAGGGACACCGCGGCAAGAGACCCAGTACTTC. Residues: CASSAGTPRQETQYF. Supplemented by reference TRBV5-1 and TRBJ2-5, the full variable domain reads KAGVTQTPRYLIKTRGQQVTLSCSPISGHRSVSWYQQTPGQGLQFLFEYFSETQRNKGNFPGRFSGRQFSNSRSEMNVSTLELGDSALYLCASSAGTPRQETQYFGPGTRLLVL.

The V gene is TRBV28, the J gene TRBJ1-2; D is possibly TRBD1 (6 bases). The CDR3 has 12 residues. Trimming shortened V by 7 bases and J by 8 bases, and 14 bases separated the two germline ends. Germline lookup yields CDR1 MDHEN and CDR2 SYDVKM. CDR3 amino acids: CASIQGIGGYTF. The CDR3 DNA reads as TGTGCCAGCATCCAGGGGATAGGAGGCTACACCTTC.

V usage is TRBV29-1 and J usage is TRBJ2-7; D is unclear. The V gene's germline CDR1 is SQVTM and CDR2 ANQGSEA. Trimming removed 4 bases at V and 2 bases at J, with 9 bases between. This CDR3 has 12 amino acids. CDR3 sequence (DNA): TGCAGCGTTGTGGAGACGACCTACGAGCAGTACTTC. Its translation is CSVVETTYEQYF.

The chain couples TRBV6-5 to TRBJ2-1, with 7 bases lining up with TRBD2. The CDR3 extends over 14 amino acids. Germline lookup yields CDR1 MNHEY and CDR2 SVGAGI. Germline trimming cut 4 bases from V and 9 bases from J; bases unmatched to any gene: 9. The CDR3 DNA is TGTGCCAGCAGTTCTAGACTAGCCCCCAGTGAGCAGTTCTTC. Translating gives CASSSRLAPSEQFF.

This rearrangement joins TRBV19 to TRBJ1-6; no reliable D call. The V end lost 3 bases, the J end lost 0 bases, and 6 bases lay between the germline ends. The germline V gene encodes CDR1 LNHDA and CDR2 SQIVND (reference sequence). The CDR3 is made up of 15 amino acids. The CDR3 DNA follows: TGTGCCAGTAGTATGCTGAGCTCCTATAATTCACCCCTCCACTTT. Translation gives CASSMLSSYNSPLHF. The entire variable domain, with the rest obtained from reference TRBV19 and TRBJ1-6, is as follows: DGGITQSPKYLFRKEGQNVTLSCEQNLNHDAMYWYRQDPGQGLRLIYYSQIVNDFQKGDIAEGYSVSREKKESFPLTVTSAQKNPTAFYLCASSMLSSYNSPLHFGNGTRLTVT.

Written as DNA, the CDR3 is TGTGCCAGCAGTGAATCCCGACTAGCGGGAGGGTATGAGCAGTTCTTC. Its translation: CASSESRLAGGYEQFF. The chain couples TRBV2 to TRBJ2-1, with 14 nucleotides matching TRBD2. CDR3 length: 16 residues. The V segment lost 2 bases and the J segment 8 bases; nucleotides outside the gene matches: 5. Germline V CDR1 and CDR2: SNHLY, FYNNEI.

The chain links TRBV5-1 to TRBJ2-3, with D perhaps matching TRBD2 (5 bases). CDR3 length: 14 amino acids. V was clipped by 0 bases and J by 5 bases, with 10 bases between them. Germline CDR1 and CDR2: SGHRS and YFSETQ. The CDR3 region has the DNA TGCGCCAGCAGCTTGGCGGACTTCTTAGATACGCAGTATTTT. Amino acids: CASSLADFLDTQYF.

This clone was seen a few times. The CDR3 DNA reads TGTGCCAGCAGCTCAGGGCTCTACGAGCAGTACTTC. This codes for CASSSGLYEQYF. The chain uses TRBV7-9 and TRBJ2-7; D may be TRBD1 (5 bases). Trimming took off 4 bases at V and 3 bases at J, with 7 bases between the two ends. This CDR3 spans 12 amino acids. Germline lookup yields CDR1 SEHNR and CDR2 FQNEAQ (reference sequence).

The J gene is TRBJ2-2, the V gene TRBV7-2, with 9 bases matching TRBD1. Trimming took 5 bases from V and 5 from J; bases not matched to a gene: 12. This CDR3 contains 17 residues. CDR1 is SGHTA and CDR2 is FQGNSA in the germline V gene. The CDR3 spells CASSPSPGQGFTGELFF. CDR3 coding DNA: TGTGCCAGCAGCCCCTCGCCGGGACAGGGCTTTACCGGGGAGCTGTTTTTT.

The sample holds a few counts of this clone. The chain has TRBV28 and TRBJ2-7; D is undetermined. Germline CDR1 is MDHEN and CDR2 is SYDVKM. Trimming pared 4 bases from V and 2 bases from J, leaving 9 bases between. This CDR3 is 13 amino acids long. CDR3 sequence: CASSSRGTYEQYF. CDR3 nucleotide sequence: TGTGCCAGCAGTTCCCGAGGAACCTACGAGCAGTACTTC.

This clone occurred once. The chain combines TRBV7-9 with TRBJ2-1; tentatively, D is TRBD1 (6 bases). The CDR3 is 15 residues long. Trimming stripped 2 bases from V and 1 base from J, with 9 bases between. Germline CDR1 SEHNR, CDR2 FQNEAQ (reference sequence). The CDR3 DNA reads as TGTGCCAGCAGCTTATTGGGGGCTTCCTACAATGAGCAGTTCTTC. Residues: CASSLLGASYNEQFF. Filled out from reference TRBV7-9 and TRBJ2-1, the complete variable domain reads DTGVSQNPRHKITKRGQNVTFRCDPISEHNRLYWYRQTLGQGPEFLTYFQNEAQLEKSRLLSDRFSAERPKGSFSTLEIQRTEQGDSAMYLCASSLLGASYNEQFFGPGTRLTVL.

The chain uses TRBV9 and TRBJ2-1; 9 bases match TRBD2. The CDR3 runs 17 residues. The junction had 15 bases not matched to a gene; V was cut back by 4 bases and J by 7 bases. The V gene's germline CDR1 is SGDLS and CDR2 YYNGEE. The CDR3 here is CASSQGGRARPSNEQFF. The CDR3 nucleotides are TGTGCCAGCAGCCAAGGCGGGAGGGCCCGGCCCTCGAATGAGCAGTTCTTC.

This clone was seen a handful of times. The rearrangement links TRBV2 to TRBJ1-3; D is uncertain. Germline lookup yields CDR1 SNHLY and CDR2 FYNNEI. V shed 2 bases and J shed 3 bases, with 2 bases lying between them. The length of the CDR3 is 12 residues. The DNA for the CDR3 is TGTGCCAGCAGTGAATATGGAAACACCATATATTTT. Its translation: CASSEYGNTIYF.

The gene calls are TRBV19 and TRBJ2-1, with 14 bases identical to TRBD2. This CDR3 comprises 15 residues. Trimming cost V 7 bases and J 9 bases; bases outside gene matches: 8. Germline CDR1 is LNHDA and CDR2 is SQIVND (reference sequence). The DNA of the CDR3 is TGTGCCAGTACCCCCGGGACTAGCGGGAGTACTGAGCAGTTCTTC. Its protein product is CASTPGTSGSTEQFF.

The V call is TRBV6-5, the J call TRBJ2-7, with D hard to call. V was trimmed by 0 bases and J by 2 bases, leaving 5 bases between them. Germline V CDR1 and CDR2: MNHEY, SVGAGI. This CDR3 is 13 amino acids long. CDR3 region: CASSYSAPYEQYF. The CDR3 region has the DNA TGTGCCAGCAGTTACTCGGCCCCCTACGAGCAGTACTTC.